Many counts were recorded for the clone carrying this T cell receptor beta chain. Its antigen is unknown. The junction and the germline gene differ at one end; a read error may be behind it. The sample is drawn from a study of molecular identifiers for immune sequencing clone quantification. The wider study: Across replicate runs, RNA obtained from around 18,000 or 91,000 naive CD8 cells was divided into five, with four undergoing sequencing. Study-wide findings and caveats: A single cell's spiked Jurkat TCR RNA was reportedly detectable among one million naive cells. Naive cells had under 1% of molecules in clones above 20 RNA copies, effectors over 97%.

The CDR3 contains 14 residues. The V gene's germline CDR1 is SEHNR and CDR2 FQNEAQ (reference sequence). With listed TCR primers and previously described methods, bulk TCR libraries were prepared. TCRdb called the PCR reads again in MiXCR, with one record for every CDR3 protein. This table has 250,000 to 350,000 distinct CDR3 sequences, about 20% appearing once. The sequence was obtained from a human donor in good health. Some libraries in this study had Jurkat cell RNA spiked in. The sequencing input was naive CD8+ T cells from blood, with Jurkat cell RNA spiked in. The subset denotes: FACS-sorted CD8+CD4-CCR7+CD45RA+ naive T cells. The chain employs TRBV7-9 and TRBJ2-3; the match to TRBD1 covers 10 bases. CDR3 bases: TGTGCCAGCAGCAGTACCCGGACAGGGGGTGAGCTAAATTTT. Its translation is CASSSTRTGGELNF.